Presented here are 14 T cell receptor beta chains from one specimen sequenced in a study of shared clonotypes between healthy human individuals. Clones were read by immunoSEQ multiplex PCR, and TCRdb kept only the in-frame ones, dropping some. This sample carries 2 million to 3 million clones, approximately 94% of them seen once, and the ten largest clones take 0.36%. The sequenced sample consisted of naive CD4+ T cells from PBMCs. Subset here: CD45RA+ positively selected. These receptor sequences come from a man in his late teens or twenties in good health. Some clones in this sample may be carry-over from other donors' samples.

This clone was seen a single time. This sample includes further DNA sequences coding for the same CDR3. The chain joins TRBV9 to TRBJ1-4; no reliable D call. Germline V gene lookup returns CDR1 SGDLS and CDR2 YYNGEE. V dropped 0 bases and J dropped 2 bases, with 2 bases sitting between them. The CDR3 contains 13 residues. The CDR3 sequence is CASSVGTNEKLFF. The CDR3, as DNA: TGTGCCAGCAGCGTAGGCACTAATGAAAAACTGTTTTTT.

The chain joins TRBV19 to TRBJ2-1, with TRBD1 matching over 7 bases. The V gene end was trimmed by 2 bases and the J gene end by 4 bases; junction bases not matched to a gene: 2. This CDR3 spans 14 amino acids. Germline values: CDR1 LNHDA, CDR2 SQIVND (reference sequence). CDR3 DNA: TGTGCCAGTAGTATAAGGGGACAGTACAATGAGCAGTTCTTC. This sequence encodes CASSIRGQYNEQFF. The variable domain in full, with the rest retrieved from reference TRBV19 and TRBJ2-1, is DGGITQSPKYLFRKEGQNVTLSCEQNLNHDAMYWYRQDPGQGLRLIYYSQIVNDFQKGDIAEGYSVSREKKESFPLTVTSAQKNPTAFYLCASSIRGQYNEQFFGPGTRLTVL.

This chain connects TRBV28 to TRBJ2-1; 7 bases map to TRBD2. With V trimmed by 2 bases and J by 15 bases, 10 bases remained unmatched. CDR3 size: 13 residues. Germline-derived CDR1 and CDR2 are MDHEN and SYDVKM. This CDR3 reads CASSLEAGRRGFF. DNA of the CDR3: TGTGCCAGCAGTTTAGAGGCCGGGAGGAGGGGGTTCTTC. The full variable domain, its missing parts supplied by reference TRBV28 and TRBJ2-1, is DVKVTQSSRYLVKRTGEKVFLECVQDMDHENMFWYRQDPGLGLRLIYFSYDVKMKEKGDIPEGYSVSREKKERFSLILESASTNQTSMYLCASSLEAGRRGFFGPGTRLTVL.

The chain carries TRBV9 and TRBJ2-7; 8 bases are a match to TRBD2. This CDR3 is 14 amino acids long. Germline V gene sequence: CDR1 SGDLS, CDR2 YYNGEE. J lost 3 bases, V lost 3 bases, and 5 bases had no gene match. The CDR3: CASSEREWGYEQYF. The DNA for the CDR3 is TGTGCCAGCAGCGAGCGGGAGTGGGGCTACGAGCAGTACTTC. Complete variable domain (other parts from reference TRBV9 and TRBJ2-7): DSGVTQTPKHLITATGQRVTLRCSPRSGDLSVYWYQQSLDQGLQFLIQYYNGEERAKGNILERFSAQQFPDLHSELNLSSLELGDSALYFCASSEREWGYEQYFGPGTRLTVT.

The chain is built from TRBV6-6 and TRBJ2-5; 7 bases match TRBD1. CDR1 MNHNY and CDR2 SVGAGI come from the germline V gene (reference sequence). The CDR3 covers 16 residues. V was clipped by 2 bases and J by 0 bases; unmatched bases: 6. The CDR3 nucleotides read TGTGCCAGCAGTTACCCACAGGGGAAGGACCAAGAGACCCAGTACTTC. Encoded protein: CASSYPQGKDQETQYF.

Points on this clone: Other nucleotide sequences in the sample specify the same CDR3. This chain links TRBV5-1 with TRBJ1-1; D may be TRBD1 (6 bases). Germline CDR1 and CDR2: SGHRS and YFSETQ. The CDR3 is 15 amino acids. V was pared by 0 bases and J by 1 base, with 10 bases between. The CDR3 DNA is TGCGCCAGCAGCTTGGCCGCACAGGGGAACACTGAAGCTTTCTTT. Protein: CASSLAAQGNTEAFF.

CDR3 in amino acids: CASSLGQYNEKLFF. The CDR3 DNA follows: TGTGCCAGCAGTTTGGGACAGTATAATGAAAAACTGTTTTTT. This chain joins TRBV28 and TRBJ1-4, with TRBD1 identical over 7 bases. Germline CDR1 is MDHEN and CDR2 is SYDVKM. Germline trimming cut 3 bases from V and 4 bases from J; bases unmatched to any gene: 2. The CDR3 consists of 14 residues. Full variable domain (remainder filled in from reference TRBV28 and TRBJ1-4): DVKVTQSSRYLVKRTGEKVFLECVQDMDHENMFWYRQDPGLGLRLIYFSYDVKMKEKGDIPEGYSVSREKKERFSLILESASTNQTSMYLCASSLGQYNEKLFFGSGTQLSVL.

The V and J genes are TRBV5-1 and TRBJ2-1; 9 bases map to TRBD1. J was trimmed by 4 bases and V by 3 bases; bases with no gene match: 8. The CDR3 length is 16 residues. Per germline, CDR1 SGHRS and CDR2 YFSETQ. The DNA of the CDR3 is TGCGCCAGCAGCTCCGAACCGGGACAGGGATACAATGAGCAGTTCTTC. This sequence encodes CASSSEPGQGYNEQFF.

The rearrangement uses TRBV6-1 and TRBJ2-2; D gene ambiguous. Germline loops: CDR1 MNHNS, CDR2 SASEGT. The germline V and J ends were trimmed by 3 bases and 4 bases, with 12 bases remaining between them. This CDR3 is built from 15 residues. CDR3 nucleotides: TGTGCCAGCAGTGAGAGTCAGGCTCCCACCGGGGAGCTGTTTTTT. Protein product: CASSESQAPTGELFF.

Remarks on this clone: The same CDR3 arises from other DNA sequences in this sample as well. J is TRBJ1-1 and V is TRBV11-2; D is unresolved. CDR1 SGHAT and CDR2 FQNNGV come from the germline V gene. The CDR3 has 13 residues. The ends were cut back, 1 base at V and 0 bases at J, with 3 bases in the middle. CDR3 sequence (DNA): TGTGCCAGCAGCTTAGGACTGAACACTGAAGCTTTCTTT. It yields the protein CASSLGLNTEAFF.

As concerns this clone: Other DNA sequences in the same sample also yield this CDR3. The V and J genes are TRBV7-9 and TRBJ2-2; D unresolved. The CDR3 covers 12 residues. Trimming shortened V by 2 bases and J by 3 bases, and 1 base separated the two germline ends. Germline CDR1 and CDR2: SEHNR and FQNEAQ (reference sequence). CDR3 loop: CASSLYTGELFF. The CDR3 DNA is TGTGCCAGCAGCTTATACACCGGGGAGCTGTTTTTT.

V and J are TRBV4-3 and TRBJ2-5; no clear D gene. Germline assignment: CDR1 LGHNA and CDR2 YSLEER. V was shortened by 1 base and J by 2 bases, with 14 bases between the two germline ends. There are 16 residues in the CDR3. This chain's CDR3 is CASSQGNSPRQETQYF. The DNA for the CDR3 is TGCGCCAGCAGCCAAGGTAACTCCCCAAGACAAGAGACCCAGTACTTC.

The gene calls are TRBV5-6 and TRBJ2-6; possibly TRBD1 or TRBD2 for D (6 bases each). Germline V gene data show CDR1 as SGHDT and CDR2 as YYEEEE. CDR3 size: 15 residues. Trimming stripped 7 bases from V and 2 bases from J, with 13 bases between. CDR3 in amino acids: CASEKGEAGANVLTF. In DNA, the CDR3 is TGTGCCAGCGAAAAGGGGGAGGCTGGGGCCAACGTCCTGACTTTC.

With regard to this clone: This CDR3 is missing its conserved last phenylalanine or tryptophan, likely due to a read error. Because the CDR3's place on the DNA is in doubt, the DNA is left out and the CDR3 is given as listed by TCRdb. V usage is TRBV6-1 and J usage is TRBJ1-4; the table's D call of TRBD1 was not tested on the DNA. Germline V gene sequence: CDR1 MNHNS, CDR2 SASEGT. The CDR3 length equals 11 residues, ends included. The chain's CDR3 is CASSPGTGHIL.